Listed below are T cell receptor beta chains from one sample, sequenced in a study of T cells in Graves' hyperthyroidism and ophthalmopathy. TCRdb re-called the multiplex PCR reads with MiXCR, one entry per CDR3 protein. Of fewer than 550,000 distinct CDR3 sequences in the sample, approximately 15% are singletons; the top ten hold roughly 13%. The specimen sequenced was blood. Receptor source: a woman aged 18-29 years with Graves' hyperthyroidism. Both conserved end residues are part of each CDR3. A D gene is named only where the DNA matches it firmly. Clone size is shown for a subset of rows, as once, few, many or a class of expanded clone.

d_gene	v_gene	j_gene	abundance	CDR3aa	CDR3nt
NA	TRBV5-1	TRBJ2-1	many	CASSSGTTSYNEQFF	TGCGCCAGCAGCTCCGGGACAACTAGCTACAATGAGCAGTTCTTC
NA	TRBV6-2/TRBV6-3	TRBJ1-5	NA	CASNSSPSNQPQHF	TGTGCCAGCAACTCAAGTCCCAGCAATCAGCCCCAGCATTTT
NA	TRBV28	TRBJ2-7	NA	CASNGDSYEQYF	TGTGCCAGCAATGGAGACAGCTACGAGCAGTACTTC
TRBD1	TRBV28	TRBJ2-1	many	CASSDRVLNEQFF	TGTGCCAGCAGTGACAGGGTATTGAATGAGCAGTTCTTC
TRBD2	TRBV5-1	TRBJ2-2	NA	CASCPGLAARAGELFF	TGCGCCAGCTGCCCGGGACTAGCGGCTAGGGCCGGGGAGCTGTTTTTT
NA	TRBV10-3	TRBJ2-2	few	CATGQENTGELFF	TGTGCCACCGGGCAAGAGAACACCGGGGAGCTGTTTTTT
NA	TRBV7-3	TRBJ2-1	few	CASSPFLGLFDEQFF	TGTGCCAGCAGCCCCTTCCTCGGTCTGTTTGATGAGCAGTTCTTC
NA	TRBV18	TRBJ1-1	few	CASSPLQEGNTEAFF	TGTGCCAGCTCACCACTTCAGGAGGGGAACACTGAAGCTTTCTTT
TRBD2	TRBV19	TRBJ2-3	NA	CASSIARLAGTTDTQYF	TGTGCCAGTAGTATAGCGAGGCTAGCGGGGACCACAGATACGCAGTATTTT
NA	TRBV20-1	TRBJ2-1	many	CSARPGTSGLYNEQFF	TGCAGTGCTAGACCTGGTACCAGCGGGTTGTACAATGAGCAGTTCTTC
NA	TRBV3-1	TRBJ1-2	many	CASSQGEGAYTF	TGTGCCAGCAGCCAAGGCGAGGGTGCCTACACCTTC